One sample yielded the 8 T cell receptor beta chains listed below, sequenced in a study of T cell responses to AZD1222 COVID-19 vaccine. The data were produced by immunoSEQ multiplex PCR, yet TCRdb's version contains in-frame clones alone and is incomplete. The sample has some 130,000 clones; 88% are singletons. The starting material was peripheral blood, obtained 28 days after the second AZD1222 dose. All receptors derive from an adult who received the AZD1222 COVID-19 vaccine.

The chain combines TRBV19 with TRBJ2-1, with 9 bases aligning to TRBD1. The CDR3 contains 14 residues. Germline CDR1 LNHDA, CDR2 SQIVND (reference sequence). Germline trimming cut 9 bases from V and 6 bases from J; bases unmatched to any gene: 9. CDR3 amino acids: CASTRGDRANEQFF. CDR3 coding DNA: TGTGCCAGCACCCGGGGGGACAGGGCCAATGAGCAGTTCTTC. Full variable domain (outside the CDR3, taken from reference TRBV19 and TRBJ2-1): DGGITQSPKYLFRKEGQNVTLSCEQNLNHDAMYWYRQDPGQGLRLIYYSQIVNDFQKGDIAEGYSVSREKKESFPLTVTSAQKNPTAFYLCASTRGDRANEQFFGPGTRLTVL.

The chain combines TRBV19 with TRBJ1-5; D gene uncertain. Between the trimmed V and J ends, which lost 3 bases and 2 bases, there was a span of 14 bases. Germline V gene sequence: CDR1 LNHDA, CDR2 SQIVND (reference sequence). CDR3 length equals 16 residues. In DNA, the CDR3 is TGTGCCAGTAGTATTCGCAGCCCGAGGGGCAATCAGCCCCAGCATTTT. It encodes CASSIRSPRGNQPQHF.

In its sample, this clone was seen once. The chain links TRBV19 to TRBJ1-2; 7 positions agree with TRBD1. The junction had 13 bases not matched to a gene; V was cut back by 7 bases and J by 8 bases. The germline gives CDR1 LNHDA, CDR2 SQIVND (reference sequence). The length of the CDR3 is 14 residues. The CDR3 protein is CASILVGQTEGYTF. In nucleotides, the CDR3 is TGTGCCAGTATTCTGGTGGGACAGACGGAGGGCTACACCTTC.

This clone was detected only once. The chain is built from TRBV5-4 and TRBJ2-6, with TRBD1 as a possible D gene (6 bases). The length of the CDR3 is 17 residues. Germline values: CDR1 SGHNT, CDR2 YYREEE (reference sequence). V was clipped by 1 base and J by 0 bases, with 11 bases between them. Here the CDR3 DNA reads TGTGCCAGCAGCTTGCCAGGGGTGAACTCTGGGGCCAACGTCCTGACTTTC. Protein product: CASSLPGVNSGANVLTF. Together with reference TRBV5-4 and TRBJ2-6, the CDR3 gives the full variable domain: ETGVTQSPTHLIKTRGQQVTLRCSSQSGHNTVSWYQQALGQGPQFIFQYYREEENGRGNFPPRFSGLQFPNYSSELNVNALELDDSALYLCASSLPGVNSGANVLTFGAGSRLTVL.

The chain uses TRBV14 and TRBJ1-2; TRBD1 might be the D (5 bases). CDR1 and CDR2 from the germline V gene are SGHDN and FVKESK. The germline V and J ends were trimmed by 1 base and 3 bases, with 9 bases remaining between them. The CDR3 is made up of 14 amino acids. Here the CDR3 DNA reads TGTGCCAGCAGCCAAGTGGGGCTTGACTATGGCTACACCTTC. Protein product: CASSQVGLDYGYTF.

V gene TRBV10-3 combines with J gene TRBJ1-5; no firm D call. Germline V gene data show CDR1 as ENHRY and CDR2 as SYGVKD. Deletions cut 1 base from V and 0 bases from J, with 1 base between. CDR3 length: 13 residues. CDR3 nucleotide sequence: TGTGCCATCAGTGAGTTTAGCAATCAGCCCCAGCATTTT. Protein product: CAISEFSNQPQHF.

The J gene is TRBJ2-7, the V gene TRBV27; possible D gene TRBD1, 6 bases. CDR1 is MNHEY, CDR2 SMNVEV, per germline (reference sequence). CDR3 length: 13 amino acids. V was shortened by 5 bases and J by 4 bases, with 12 bases between the two germline ends. CDR3 sequence (DNA): TGTGCCAGCAGTATGGGGGCTAGGTACGAGCAGTACTTC. This gives the protein CASSMGARYEQYF.

The genes are TRBV6-1 and TRBJ2-5, with TRBD2 identical over 7 bases. V lost 10 bases and J lost 4; bases outside the gene matches: 15. The CDR3 runs to 15 residues. The germline CDR1 and CDR2 sequences are MNHNS and SASEGT. The DNA of the CDR3 is TGTGCCACCGCCCTGGGGGAGGGCCGCGTAGAGACCCAGTACTTC. This codes for CATALGEGRVETQYF.